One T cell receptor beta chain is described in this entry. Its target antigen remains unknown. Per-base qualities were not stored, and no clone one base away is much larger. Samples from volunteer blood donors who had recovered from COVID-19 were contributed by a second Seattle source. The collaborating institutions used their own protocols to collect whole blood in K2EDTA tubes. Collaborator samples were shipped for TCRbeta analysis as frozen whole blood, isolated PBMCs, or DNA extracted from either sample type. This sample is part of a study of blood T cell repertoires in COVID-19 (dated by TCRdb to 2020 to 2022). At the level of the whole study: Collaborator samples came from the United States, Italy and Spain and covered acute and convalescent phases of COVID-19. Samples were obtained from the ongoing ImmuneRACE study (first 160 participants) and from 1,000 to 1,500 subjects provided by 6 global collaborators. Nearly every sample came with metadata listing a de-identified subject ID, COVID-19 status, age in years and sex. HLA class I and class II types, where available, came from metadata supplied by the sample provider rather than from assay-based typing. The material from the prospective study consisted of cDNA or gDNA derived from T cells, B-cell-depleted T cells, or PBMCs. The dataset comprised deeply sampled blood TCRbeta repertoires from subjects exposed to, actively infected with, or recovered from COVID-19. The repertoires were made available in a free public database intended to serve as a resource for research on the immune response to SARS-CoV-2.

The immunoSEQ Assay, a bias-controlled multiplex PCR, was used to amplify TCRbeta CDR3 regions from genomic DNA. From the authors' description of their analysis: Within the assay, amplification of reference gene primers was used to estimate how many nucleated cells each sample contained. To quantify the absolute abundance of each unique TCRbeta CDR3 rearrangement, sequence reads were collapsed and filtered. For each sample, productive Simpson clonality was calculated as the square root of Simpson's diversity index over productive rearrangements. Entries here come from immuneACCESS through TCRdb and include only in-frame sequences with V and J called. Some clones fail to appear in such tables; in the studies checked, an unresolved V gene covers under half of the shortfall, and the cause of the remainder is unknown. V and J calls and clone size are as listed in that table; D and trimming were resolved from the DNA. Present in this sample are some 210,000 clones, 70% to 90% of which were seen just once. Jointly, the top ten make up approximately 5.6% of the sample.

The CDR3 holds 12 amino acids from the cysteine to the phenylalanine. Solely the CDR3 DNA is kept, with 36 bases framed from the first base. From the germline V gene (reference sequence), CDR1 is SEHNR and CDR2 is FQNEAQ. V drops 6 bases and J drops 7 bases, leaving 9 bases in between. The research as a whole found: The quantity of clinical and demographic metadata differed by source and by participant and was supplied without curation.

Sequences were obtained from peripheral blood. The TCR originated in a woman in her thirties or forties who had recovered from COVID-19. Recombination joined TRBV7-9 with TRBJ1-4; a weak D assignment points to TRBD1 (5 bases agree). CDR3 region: CASSSGSEKLFF. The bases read TGTGCCAGCAGTTCAGGGTCTGAAAAACTGTTTTTT.